This entry features one T cell receptor beta chain sequence. The data stem from a study of regulatory T cells in long-lasting Graves disease. Time point here: newly diagnosed GD, antithyroid drugs for less than 3 months. There was RNA extracted from PBMCs, and the TCR library was made from it. The patients included were those that came from an endocrinology department in Xi'an, China. Library construction for TCR beta used iRepertoire HTBI primers and Arm-PCR of CDR3 regions. TCRdb analysed the multiplex PCR reads with MiXCR anew, one entry per CDR3 protein. This sample carries 400,000 to 650,000 distinct CDR3 sequences, 15% to 20% of them seen once, and the ten largest clones take around a quarter. These data were also filed under a second study, of T cells in Graves' hyperthyroidism and ophthalmopathy. That source reports: Uncontrolled infection, other autoimmune disease, pregnancy and lactation each barred patients from inclusion. RT-PCR in the first round (using the HTBI primer set) targeted the TCR CDR3.

Specimen: peripheral blood mononuclear cells (PBMCs), collected at new diagnosis, from a patient treated with antithyroid drugs. The receptor comes from a woman aged 35-65 years with Graves disease.

For the CDR3, the DNA is TGTGCTAGTGTCCCGTCCCGGGCTGAAGCTTTCTTT. Its translation: CASVPSRAEAFF. The chain uses TRBV12-5 and TRBJ1-1; no firm D call. Trimming cost V 7 bases and J 6 bases, with 12 bases left between them. The CDR3 is 12 amino acids. Germline CDR1 and CDR2: LGHNT and FRNRAP.